This TCR beta chain was captured by sequencing in a study of cytomegalovirus exposure and HLA in healthy donors. As for the study in general: Earlier work reported 95 million to 130 million unique TCR beta sequences from some 180 million T cells. Study conclusions and caveats: Among CMV-associated TCR beta chains, most appeared HLA-restricted in a later analysis. In a later analysis, HLA-associated TCR beta chains were more clonally expanded than equally common others.

Primers included in the PCR were 60 Vbeta and 13 Jbeta primers. Using immunoSEQ multiplex PCR, the repertoire was profiled, and TCRdb retains in-frame clones only, with some absent. The sample comprises some 91,000 clones, approximately 78% of which are singletons, and 0.6% to 0.95% rests with the top ten. Turning to this clone: Its antigen is unknown.

The J segment lost 7 bases and the V segment lost 6 bases, leaving 3 bases of the junction unmatched. The CDR3 sequence is 12 residues long. Germline V lookup: CDR1 SNHLY, CDR2 FYNNEI. Sequencing was done on a sample of PBMCs. This TCR was recovered from a woman aged 55 to 70 in good health and CMV-seronegative. The chain is built from TRBV2 and TRBJ1-3; 7 bases align to TRBD1. DNA of the CDR3: TGTGCCAGCAGGCTACAGGGGAACACCATATATTTT. Translated, it gives CASRLQGNTIYF.